This TCR beta chain was identified during a study of OX40 agonist ivuxolimab in advanced cancers. The wider study: At under 85% male, the cohort had a mean age of 60 years, ranging from about 20 to 90.

The assay was immunoSEQ multiplex PCR, and TCRdb's table has in-frame clones only and misses some. The sample carries tens of thousands of clones, approximately 90% recorded once. This CDR3 comprises 15 residues. V lost 6 bases and J 0 bases, leaving 13 bases between the germline ends. Per germline, CDR1 SNHLY and CDR2 FYNNEI. The chain employs TRBV2 and TRBJ2-3; tentative D call: TRBD1 (6 bases). The starting material was CD4+ or CD8+ T cells sorted from blood, obtained in a trial of the OX40 agonist ivuxolimab. The origin of this receptor is an adult with an advanced solid tumor such as melanoma, head and neck, liver or kidney cancer. The DNA of the CDR3 is TGTGCCAGCAGCAGGACTGGGGGCAGCACAGATACGCAGTATTTT. It encodes CASSRTGGSTDTQYF.